Listed below are T cell receptor beta chains from one sample, sequenced in a study of cytomegalovirus exposure and HLA in healthy donors. The method was immunoSEQ multiplex PCR; TCRdb's version includes in-frame clones alone and lacks a portion of them. Seen here are roughly 160,000 clones, roughly 80% observed once, and the top ten hold about 4%. Specimen: PBMCs. These receptors came from a young man in good health and CMV-seropositive. The CDR3 runs from the conserved cysteine through the conserved F or W. D genes are given only for firm matches. Clone size appears in some rows only: once, few, many, or a class for an expanded clone.

>TRBV2|NA|TRBJ2-7|NA
TGTGCCAGCAGTGGCAGCTCCTACGAGCAGTACTTC
CASSGSSYEQYF
>TRBV6-5|TRBD2|TRBJ2-1|NA
TGTGCCAGCAGTACCCTAGCGGGGATAAACAATGAGCAGTTCTTC
CASSTLAGINNEQFF
>TRBV5-1|NA|TRBJ1-6|few
TGCGCCAGCAGCTTGGCCGTGGACTTATCAAATTCACCCCTCCACTTT
CASSLAVDLSNSPLHF
>TRBV27|TRBD1|TRBJ2-5|NA
TGTGCCAGCAGTTCCAGGGGGCCAGAGACCCAGTACTTC
CASSSRGPETQYF
>TRBV14|TRBD1|TRBJ2-2|NA
TGTGCCAGCAGCCTCCTGACAGGGGGCTCCGGGGAGCTGTTTTTT
CASSLLTGGSGELFF
>TRBV2|TRBD2|TRBJ2-1|NA
TGTGCCAGCCGTCGGGGGGGGGATGAGCAGTTCTTC
CASRRGGDEQFF
>TRBV28|TRBD1|TRBJ1-1|once
TGTGCCAGCAGTTTAGGCAGGTGGGGACAGGGAGGATACACTGAAGCTTTCTTT
CASSLGRWGQGGYTEAFF
>TRBV7-2|NA|TRBJ2-5|NA
TGTGCCAGCAGCTTAACTGGGGGGGCCCAAGAGACCCAGTACTTC
CASSLTGGAQETQYF
>TRBV6-5|NA|TRBJ1-1|NA
TGTGCCAGCAGTTACTCGGAGGGAATGAACACTGAAGCTTTCTTT
CASSYSEGMNTEAFF
>TRBV14|TRBD2|TRBJ2-3|NA
TGTGCCAGCAGCCAACTAGCGGGGGGGCCTGATACGCAGTATTTT
CASSQLAGGPDTQYF
>TRBV5-4|NA|TRBJ1-1|NA
TGTGCCAGCAGCTTGTCGACAGCGAACACCGAAGCTTTCTTT
CASSLSTANTEAFF
>TRBV7-2|TRBD1|TRBJ1-6|once
TGTGCCAGCAGCTCGGGACAGGGTCTCTCGAGCTCCTATAATTCACCCCTCCACTTT
CASSSGQGLSSSYNSPLHF
>TRBV19|NA|TRBJ2-3|NA
TGTGCCAGTAGTATGGGTCGGGCAGGGGGGAAAGATACGCAGTATTTT
CASSMGRAGGKDTQYF
>TRBV19|NA|TRBJ1-1|NA
TGTGCCAGTAGGGAACAGGCATTGCTGGTGAACACTGAAGCTTTCTTT
CASREQALLVNTEAFF
>TRBV9|NA|TRBJ1-4|NA
TGTGCCAGCAGCGTCCCTCGGGAGGGCGGCGAAAAACTGTTTTTT
CASSVPREGGEKLFF
>TRBV11-2|TRBD2|TRBJ2-2|NA
TGTGCCAGCAGCTTGAGACTAGCGGGGGCCCTAAACACCGGGGAGCTGTTTTTT
CASSLRLAGALNTGELFF
>TRBV5-4|TRBD2|TRBJ2-3|once
TGTGCCAGCAGCGTTCTAGCGGGGGGCCGCACAGATACGCAGTATTTT
CASSVLAGGRTDTQYF
>TRBV10-3|NA|TRBJ2-2|NA
TGTGCCATCAGTGAGGCTTTACAAGACACCGGGGAGCTGTTTTTT
CAISEALQDTGELFF
>TRBV29-1|TRBD1|TRBJ1-5|few
TGCAGCGTCGGGGACAGACTTAGCAATCAGCCCCAGCATTTT
CSVGDRLSNQPQHF
>TRBV6-1|NA|TRBJ1-1|once
TGTGCCAGCCGGGTGAACACTGAAGCTTTCTTT
CASRVNTEAFF
>TRBV4-1|TRBD1|TRBJ2-7|NA
TGCGCCAGCAGCCAAGTGGCAGGGGGCTCCTATGGGCAGTACTTC
CASSQVAGGSYGQYF
>TRBV4-3|NA|TRBJ2-3|NA
TGCGCCAGCAGCCAAGAGGGAGGCGATGGCACAGATACGCAGTATTTT
CASSQEGGDGTDTQYF
>TRBV9|TRBD1|TRBJ2-1|NA
TGTGCCAGCAGCAACCGGGACAGGGGAGTAGGGCAGTTCTTC
CASSNRDRGVGQFF
>TRBV11-1|TRBD2|TRBJ2-5|NA
TGTGCCAGCAGCTTTATGACGGGGGGGCAAGAGACCCAGTACTTC
CASSFMTGGQETQYF
>TRBV10-3|TRBD1|TRBJ1-1|NA
TGTGCCATCAGTGGCCGGGACAGGGGTGATACGGAAGCTTTCTTT
CAISGRDRGDTEAFF
>TRBV5-6|NA|TRBJ1-4|once
TGTGCCAGCACGCGAAGCGGCCGGGCTGCTGAAAAACTGTTTTTT
CASTRSGRAAEKLFF
>TRBV7-9|NA|TRBJ1-5|NA
TGTGCCAGCAGCTTTCTAGGAGGGGATCAGCCCCAGCATTTT
CASSFLGGDQPQHF
>TRBV6-1|NA|TRBJ1-1|NA
TGTGCCAGCAGTGAAGTCGTAGGCAGGGCGAACACTGAAGCTTTCTTT
CASSEVVGRANTEAFF
>TRBV19|NA|TRBJ2-7|NA
TGTGCCAGGACGGGATGGGGGCCCTCCTACGAGCAGTACTTC
CARTGWGPSYEQYF
>TRBV5-1|NA|TRBJ1-1|NA
TGCGCCAGCAGCTTGGGGGGAGGTGACACTGAAGCTTTCTTT
CASSLGGGDTEAFF
>TRBV30|TRBD2|TRBJ2-7|few
TGTGCCTGGAGTTGGGGGGGTTACGAGCAGTACTTC
CAWSWGGYEQYF
>TRBV19|NA|TRBJ2-5|few
TGTGCCAGTAGTATAAGTAGGGGGGGGCGTTTGGAGACCCAGTACTTC
CASSISRGGRLETQYF
>TRBV2|TRBD1|TRBJ1-5|NA
TGTGCCGGTACGACAGGGTTCGGTCAGCCCCAGCATTTT
CAGTTGFGQPQHF
>TRBV18|NA|TRBJ2-2|NA
TGTGCCAGCAAACAGGGTTACAGCGGGGAGCTGTTTTTT
CASKQGYSGELFF
>TRBV10-3|NA|TRBJ2-1|NA
TGTGCCATCAGGGCGGGACCCAGCTCCTACAATGAGCAGTTCTTC
CAIRAGPSSYNEQFF
>TRBV5-4|TRBD2|TRBJ2-5|NA
TGTGCCAGCAGCTTAGGTAGCGGGGGGCCTATACAAGAGACCCAGTACTTC
CASSLGSGGPIQETQYF
>TRBV5-1|NA|TRBJ2-7|once
TGCGCCAGCAGAAACGACAAGTACGAGCAGTACTTC
CASRNDKYEQYF
>TRBV7-9|TRBD1|TRBJ2-6|NA
TGTGCCAGCAGCTTAGCAGGACAGGGGGCGTTTGGGGCCAACGTCCTGACTTTC
CASSLAGQGAFGANVLTF
>TRBV14|NA|TRBJ2-7|NA
TGTGCCAGCAGCCAAGACCAGGATGCCTACGAGCAGTACTTC
CASSQDQDAYEQYF
>TRBV5-4|NA|TRBJ2-5|few
TGTGCCAGCAGCTTGGGGCAGCAAGAGACCCAGTACTTC
CASSLGQQETQYF
>TRBV10-3|TRBD1|TRBJ1-2|NA
TGTGCCATCAGTCAGGGGGGACAGGGGGAATTACGTGGCTACACCTTC
CAISQGGQGELRGYTF
>TRBV30|TRBD1|TRBJ1-3|NA
TGTGCCTGGAGCCCGGGACAGGGAATAGGAAACACCATATATTTT
CAWSPGQGIGNTIYF
>TRBV30|TRBD1|TRBJ1-2|NA
TGTGCCTGGAGTGTAGAAATTTCTCTTCGGGACAGTTCACACTATGGCTACACCTTC
CAWSVEISLRDSSHYGYTF
>TRBV10-3|NA|TRBJ2-4|NA
TGTGCCATCAGTGAGGGGGCTGTGGCCAAAAACATTCAGTACTTC
CAISEGAVAKNIQYF
>TRBV5-1|TRBD1|TRBJ1-6|few
TGCGCCAGCAGCTTACAGGGGGCGGAAAATTCACCCCTCCACTTT
CASSLQGAENSPLHF
>TRBV25-1|NA|TRBJ1-1|once
TGTGCCAGCGCGCAGACAGAAAACACTGAAGCTTTCTTT
CASAQTENTEAFF
>TRBV6-1|TRBD1|TRBJ1-5|once
TGTGCCAGCAGTGGGGACAGGGATCAGCCCCAGCATTTT
CASSGDRDQPQHF
>TRBV13|NA|TRBJ2-2|NA
TGTGCCAGCAGCTTAGGGCTAGCCCCGGTCGGGGAGCTGTTTTTT
CASSLGLAPVGELFF
>TRBV6-1|NA|TRBJ2-7|NA
TGTGCCATAGGAAGGAGCTCCTACGAGCAGTACTTC
CAIGRSSYEQYF
>TRBV6-5|NA|TRBJ2-1|once
TGTGCCAGCAGGGAACCGGGACAATACAATGAGCAGTTCTTC
CASREPGQYNEQFF
>TRBV2|TRBD1|TRBJ1-5|NA
TGTGCCAGCAGTGAAGAGTACAGGGGATACTATAGCAATCAGCCCCAGCATTTT
CASSEEYRGYYSNQPQHF
>TRBV10-3|NA|TRBJ1-1|few
TGTGCCATCAGCGACAGCTTGAACACTGAAGCTTTCTTT
CAISDSLNTEAFF
>TRBV7-2|NA|TRBJ2-7|NA
TGTGCCAGCAGCCTCGGGGGGCCTGAGTCCTACGAGCAGTACTTC
CASSLGGPESYEQYF